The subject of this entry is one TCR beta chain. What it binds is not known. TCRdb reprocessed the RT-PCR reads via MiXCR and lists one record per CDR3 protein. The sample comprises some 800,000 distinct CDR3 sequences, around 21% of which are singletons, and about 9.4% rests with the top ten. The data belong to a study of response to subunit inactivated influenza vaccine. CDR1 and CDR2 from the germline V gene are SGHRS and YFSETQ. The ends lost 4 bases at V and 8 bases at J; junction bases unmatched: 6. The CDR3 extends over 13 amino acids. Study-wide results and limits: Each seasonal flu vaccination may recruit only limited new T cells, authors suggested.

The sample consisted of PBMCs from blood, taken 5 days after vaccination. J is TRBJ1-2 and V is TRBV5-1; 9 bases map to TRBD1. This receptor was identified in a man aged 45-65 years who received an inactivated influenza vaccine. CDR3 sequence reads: CASSQGQGDGYTF. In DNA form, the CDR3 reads TGCGCCAGCAGCCAGGGACAGGGCGACGGCTACACCTTC.